The next 14 T cell receptor beta chains were all read from a single sample in a study of T cell responses to AZD1222 COVID-19 vaccine. The data were produced by immunoSEQ multiplex PCR, yet TCRdb's version contains in-frame clones alone and is incomplete. The table includes roughly 190,000 clones, roughly nine tenths detected once. The sample here was peripheral blood, taken 28 days after the second AZD1222 dose. Every receptor here comes from an adult who received the AZD1222 COVID-19 vaccine.

V is TRBV9 and J is TRBJ1-2; 9 bases map to TRBD1. V lost 4 bases, J lost 7 bases, and 8 bases stayed unmatched. CDR1 is SGDLS and CDR2 is YYNGEE in the germline V gene. The CDR3 length is 14 residues. The CDR3 sequence: CASSPGTGRSGYTF. The CDR3 bases are TGTGCCAGCAGCCCTGGGACAGGGAGGAGTGGCTACACCTTC.

The V and J genes are TRBV6-2 or TRBV6-3 and TRBJ1-1, with D possibly being TRBD1 (5 bases). V dropped 5 bases and J dropped 4 bases, with 17 bases sitting between them. The CDR3 consists of 15 residues. CDR1 is MNHEY and CDR2 is SVGEGT in the germline V gene. The CDR3 loop reads CASSTRNGAGTEAFF. Written as DNA, the CDR3 is TGTGCCAGCAGTACTCGGAATGGGGCGGGCACTGAAGCTTTCTTT.

The rearrangement joins TRBV19 to TRBJ2-1; D gene unclear. The CDR3 is made up of 13 amino acids. Germline loops: CDR1 LNHDA, CDR2 SQIVND (reference sequence). The V gene lost 1 base and the J gene lost 8 bases, with 9 bases spanning the gap. CDR3 protein: CASSIVTDDEQFF. DNA for the CDR3: TGTGCCAGTAGTATAGTGACTGACGATGAGCAGTTCTTC.

V usage is TRBV7-3 and J usage is TRBJ2-4; 8 nucleotides agree with TRBD1. The length of the CDR3 is 16 residues. CDR1 and CDR2 (germline): SGHTA, FQGTGA. The V gene end was trimmed by 4 bases and the J gene end by 0 bases; junction bases not matched to a gene: 5. As DNA, the CDR3 is TGTGCCAGCAGCTCGGGACAGGTCGAAGCCAAAAACATTCAGTACTTC. Its protein product is CASSSGQVEAKNIQYF.

V usage is TRBV10-3 and J usage is TRBJ2-1, with 9 bases identical to TRBD2. The V and J ends lost 10 bases and 8 bases, in that order; junction bases with no gene match: 15. Germline V gene sequence: CDR1 ENHRY, CDR2 SYGVKD. CDR3 length equals 15 residues. CDR3 nucleotide sequence: TGTGCCACCGGTTCGGGCGGGGGGGCGATCTATGAGCAGTTCTTC. Its protein is CATGSGGGAIYEQFF.

Only one count was recorded for this clone. V and J are TRBV12-3 or TRBV12-4 and TRBJ2-2; D gene unclear. Trimming took 4 bases from V and 6 from J, leaving 9 bases between them. The CDR3 length is 13 residues. Here the CDR3 reads CASSWSEAGELFF. DNA of the CDR3: TGTGCCAGCAGTTGGTCCGAGGCCGGGGAGCTGTTTTTT.

This clone was recorded only once. The chain combines TRBV7-3 with TRBJ1-1; D gene unclear. The germline V and J ends were trimmed by 1 base and 1 base, with 4 bases remaining between them. The CDR3 has 13 amino acids. Germline assignment: CDR1 SGHTA and CDR2 FQGTGA. The CDR3 nucleotides are TGTGCCAGCAGCTTAAGTAGGAACACTGAAGCTTTCTTT. Translation: CASSLSRNTEAFF.

The V call is TRBV2, the J call TRBJ2-5; TRBD1 agrees at 7 bases. Per the germline V gene, CDR1 is SNHLY and CDR2 is FYNNEI. This CDR3 is built from 14 residues. The V segment lost 7 bases and the J segment 7 bases; nucleotides outside the gene matches: 12. The CDR3 coding sequence is TGTGCCAGCAACCGGGACAGCTTAACGGGGACCCAGTACTTC. This sequence encodes CASNRDSLTGTQYF.

The CDR3 loop reads CASSYSGQGAGNTIYF. In DNA, the CDR3 is TGTGCCAGCAGTTACTCAGGACAGGGGGCTGGAAACACCATATATTTT. The rearrangement joins TRBV6-6 to TRBJ1-3, with 10 positions matching TRBD1. Germline assignment: CDR1 MNHNY and CDR2 SVGAGI (reference sequence). This CDR3 has 16 residues. V lost 0 bases to trimming and J lost 2 bases; unmatched junction nucleotides: 1.

This clone has just a few counts. The gene calls are TRBV6-5 and TRBJ2-7; TRBD1 aligns across 7 bases. Germline V gives CDR1 MNHEY, CDR2 SVGAGI. Trimming cost V 4 bases and J 3 bases; bases outside gene matches: 9. This CDR3 spans 15 amino acids. The DNA for the CDR3 is TGTGCCAGCAGTTTAACACAGGGGAATGACTACGAGCAGTACTTC. Encoded protein: CASSLTQGNDYEQYF.

The chain combines TRBV11-2 with TRBJ2-7; tentative D call: TRBD1 (6 bases). The V gene's germline CDR1 is SGHAT and CDR2 FQNNGV. Trimming took off 5 bases at V and 2 bases at J, with 22 bases between the two ends. CDR3 length: 17 residues. The CDR3: CASSHSGATGYPYEQYF. In nucleotides, the CDR3 is TGTGCCAGCAGCCATAGTGGGGCTACAGGGTACCCCTACGAGCAGTACTTC.

The chain has TRBV10-2 and TRBJ2-1; 9 positions match TRBD1. The CDR3 runs to 12 residues. Germline CDR1 and CDR2: WSHSY and SAAADI. Trimming took 6 bases from V and 11 from J; bases not matched to a gene: 5. The CDR3 sequence is CASRDRGTQQFF. The CDR3 coding sequence is TGCGCCAGCAGGGACAGGGGCACGCAGCAGTTCTTC.

The rearrangement joins TRBV4-3 to TRBJ1-1; tentative D call: TRBD1 (5 bases). The CDR3 is made up of 14 amino acids. Trimming removed 1 base at V and 10 bases at J, with 16 bases between. Germline values: CDR1 LGHNA, CDR2 YSLEER. Here the CDR3 reads CASSQGGAGRGAFF. The CDR3 nucleotides read TGCGCCAGCAGCCAAGGAGGGGCGGGTCGGGGAGCTTTCTTT.

The table lists this clone with a count of one. V is TRBV19 and J is TRBJ1-5, with 7 bases identical to TRBD1. The J segment lost 6 bases and the V segment lost 4 bases, leaving 6 bases of the junction unmatched. The CDR3 has 14 amino acids. Germline CDR1 reads LNHDA; CDR2 reads SQIVND (reference sequence). The DNA for the CDR3 is TGTGCCAGTAGTACCAGACAGGGCATTCAGCCCCAGCATTTT. Translating it yields CASSTRQGIQPQHF.